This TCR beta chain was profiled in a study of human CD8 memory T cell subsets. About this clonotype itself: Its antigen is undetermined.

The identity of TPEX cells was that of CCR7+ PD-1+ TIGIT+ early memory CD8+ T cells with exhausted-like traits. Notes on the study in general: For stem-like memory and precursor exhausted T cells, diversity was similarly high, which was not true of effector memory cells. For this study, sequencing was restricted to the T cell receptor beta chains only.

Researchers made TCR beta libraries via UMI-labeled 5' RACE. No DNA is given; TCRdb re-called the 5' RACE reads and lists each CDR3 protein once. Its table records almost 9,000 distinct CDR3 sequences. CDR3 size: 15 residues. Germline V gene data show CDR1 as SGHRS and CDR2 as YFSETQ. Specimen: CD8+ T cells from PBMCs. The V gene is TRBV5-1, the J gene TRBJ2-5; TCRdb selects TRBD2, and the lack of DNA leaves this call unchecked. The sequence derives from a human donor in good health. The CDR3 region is CASSWGGSQQETQYF.